This T cell receptor (beta chain) was captured in a study of T-cell reconstitution after alpha-beta-depleted transplantation in children. Unique molecular identifiers were incorporated when the TCRbeta library was constructed. MiXCR, run by TCRdb on the PCR reads, gives a single entry per CDR3 protein. The repertoire holds some 400,000 distinct CDR3 sequences, with roughly 21% as singletons. CDR1 and CDR2 from the germline V gene are LGHDT and YNNKEL (reference sequence). The V and J ends lost 1 base and 1 base respectively, with 22 bases between them. The CDR3 has 19 amino acids. The sequence was collected from a human donor who donated a stem cell graft to a child with acute myeloid leukemia. This specimen consisted of PBMCs from the stem cell graft donor, obtained from the stem cell graft. This chain links TRBV3-1 with TRBJ1-1, with no clear D. The CDR3 loop is CASSQVGRRWVGPNTEAFF. The DNA for the CDR3 is TGTGCCAGCAGCCAAGTGGGCAGGCGGTGGGTCGGCCCGAACACTGAAGCTTTCTTT.